The sequence of this T cell receptor (beta chain) was determined in a study of CD8 T cells in Susac syndrome. Sequencing of TCR beta was performed on blood CD8+ T cells and on blood CD4+ T cells. The multiple sclerosis controls comprised treatment-naive patients whose relapsing-remitting disease was stable or active. The V gene end was trimmed by 6 bases and the J gene end by 4 bases; junction bases not matched to a gene: 14. There are 16 residues in the CDR3. Random-hexamer reverse transcription was applied to about 0.45 to 1 ug RNA. Amplification of TCR beta CDR3 was carried out by immunoSEQ multiplex PCR, which covered 54 Vbeta and 13 Jbeta segments. Each CDR3 protein is one row after TCRdb ran MiXCR on the immunoSEQ multiplex PCR reads. The top ten hold about 0.1% of the sample, which has roughly 150,000 distinct CDR3 sequences, 94% seen once.

Specimen: CD4+ T cells from PBMCs. The rearrangement links TRBV12-3 or TRBV12-4 to TRBJ1-2, with 7 bases that match TRBD1. The clonotype originates from a human donor with multiple sclerosis. Here the CDR3 reads CASRPGTTGSTYGYTF. The DNA for the CDR3 is TGTGCCAGCAGGCCAGGAACGACAGGGTCGACCTATGGCTACACCTTC.